The 30 T cell receptor beta chains presented below share a single source sample, sequenced in a study of identical twins. TCRdb re-called the 5' RACE reads through MiXCR, storing one row per CDR3 protein. Here the sample spans 500,000 to 600,000 distinct CDR3 sequences, roughly a fifth being singletons. The same sample was also studied in work on T cells expressing NK-cell markers.

Source material: CD4+ T cells sorted from blood. These receptors came from a woman aged 18-35 years in good health.

This clonotype was seen more than once but under ten times. The chain uses TRBV5-1 and TRBJ1-1; 7 bases are a match to TRBD1. The germline V gene encodes CDR1 SGHRS and CDR2 YFSETQ. V was pared by 7 bases and J by 5 bases, with 8 bases of the junction left unmatched. The CDR3 has 13 residues. For the CDR3, the DNA is TGCGCCAGCGGGACAGATCCGAGTACTGAAGCTTTCTTT. This gives the protein CASGTDPSTEAFF.

Many counts were recorded for this clonotype. The chain employs TRBV6-5 and TRBJ2-1; 9 positions agree with TRBD1. Germline assignment: CDR1 MNHEY and CDR2 SVGAGI. This CDR3 is built from 14 residues. With 0 bases clipped from V and 8 bases from J, the junction kept 2 bases outside the gene matches. The CDR3 loop reads CASSYSNRGHEQFF. The CDR3, as DNA: TGTGCCAGCAGTTACTCGAACAGGGGGCATGAGCAGTTCTTC.

This rearrangement joins TRBV15 to TRBJ2-1; 9 bases agree with TRBD2. The junction had 7 bases not matched to a gene; V was cut back by 0 bases and J by 4 bases. The germline V gene has CDR1 LNHNV and CDR2 YYDKDF (reference sequence). This CDR3 spans 17 amino acids. Here the CDR3 DNA reads TGTGCCACCAGCAGAGAACATTTAGCGGGGGAGTACAATGAGCAGTTCTTC. Its translation: CATSREHLAGEYNEQFF.

The CDR3 nucleotides read TGCGCCAGCAGCTTGAGGGGACTAGCTCCCGATGAGCAGTTCTTC. Its translation is CASSLRGLAPDEQFF. The chain carries TRBV5-1 and TRBJ2-1; the match to TRBD2 covers 9 bases. V lost 1 base to trimming and J lost 8 bases; unmatched junction nucleotides: 7. The CDR3 has 15 residues. Germline lookup yields CDR1 SGHRS and CDR2 YFSETQ.

The chain links TRBV5-1 to TRBJ2-1; 11 bases are shared with TRBD2. V shed 4 bases and J 9 bases; nucleotides not matched to a gene: 3. The CDR3 loop spans 13 amino acids. CDR1 and CDR2 (germline): SGHRS, YFSETQ. This CDR3 reads CASSQGTSGEQFF. The CDR3 DNA reads TGCGCCAGCAGCCAAGGGACTAGCGGTGAGCAGTTCTTC.

V is TRBV11-3 and J is TRBJ1-2; TRBD1 might be the D (6 bases). Trimming stripped 5 bases from V and 4 bases from J, with 11 bases between. This CDR3 comprises 13 residues. Germline values: CDR1 SGHNT, CDR2 YENEEA. CDR3 sequence: CASSVQGSYGYTF. CDR3 nucleotide sequence: TGTGCCAGCAGCGTACAGGGAAGCTATGGCTACACCTTC.

This clonotype was observed once. CDR3 loop: CSARDLPRNQYNEQFF. The CDR3 DNA is TGCAGTGCTAGAGATCTTCCGAGGAACCAATACAATGAGCAGTTCTTC. This rearrangement joins TRBV20-1 to TRBJ2-1; unclear D gene. V lost 0 bases, J lost 4 bases, and 16 bases lay in between. The CDR3 runs 16 residues. Germline-derived CDR1 and CDR2 are DFQATT and SNEGSKA (reference sequence).

This clonotype came up a few times. The chain has TRBV11-2 and TRBJ2-7; D unresolved. The V gene's germline CDR1 is SGHAT and CDR2 FQNNGV. The CDR3 is made up of 15 amino acids. The ends were cut back, 3 bases at V and 3 bases at J, with 15 bases in the middle. The CDR3 DNA follows: TGTGCCAGCAGCTTGGGCCCGAATTTGAACTACGAGCAGTACTTC. Amino acids: CASSLGPNLNYEQYF.

This chain joins TRBV5-1 and TRBJ2-7, with 9 bases lining up with TRBD1. This CDR3 is built from 15 residues. With 0 bases clipped from V and 5 bases from J, the junction kept 6 bases outside the gene matches. Germline lookup yields CDR1 SGHRS and CDR2 YFSETQ. CDR3 amino acids: CASSLAGTGYHEQYF. DNA for the CDR3: TGCGCCAGCAGCTTGGCCGGGACAGGGTATCACGAGCAGTACTTC.

V gene TRBV18 combines with J gene TRBJ1-2, with 8 bases aligning to TRBD1. Per the germline V gene, CDR1 is KGHSH and CDR2 is LQKENI. Trimming took 5 bases from V and 6 from J; bases not matched to a gene: 11. The length of the CDR3 is 15 residues. The CDR3 sequence: CASSTANGQGHGYTF. DNA of the CDR3: TGTGCCAGCTCAACAGCCAATGGACAGGGTCATGGCTACACCTTC. The entire variable domain, with the rest obtained from reference TRBV18 and TRBJ1-2, is as follows: NAGVMQNPRHLVRRRGQEARLRCSPMKGHSHVYWYRQLPEEGLKFMVYLQKENIIDESGMPKERFSAEFPKEGPSILRIQQVVRGDSAAYFCASSTANGQGHGYTFGSGTRLTVV.

The chain joins TRBV24-1 to TRBJ2-2; the D gene is possibly TRBD1 (6 bases). The CDR3 consists of 15 residues. Trimming pared 3 bases from V and 4 bases from J, leaving 11 bases between. Germline-derived CDR1 and CDR2 are KGHDR and SFDVKD. The chain's CDR3 is CATSDRQGITGELFF. In nucleotides, the CDR3 is TGTGCCACCAGTGATAGGCAGGGGATCACCGGGGAGCTGTTTTTT.

There are a few counts of this clonotype. This chain joins TRBV12-3 or TRBV12-4 and TRBJ1-6; D gene ambiguous. The CDR3 is made up of 15 amino acids. Trimming removed 3 bases from V and 1 base from J, with 7 bases in between. This chain's CDR3 is CASSFSGSYNSPLHF. The DNA of the CDR3 is TGTGCCAGCAGTTTCTCGGGTTCCTATAATTCACCCCTCCACTTT.

The CDR3 region is CASSGLTDGTGELFF. In nucleotides, the CDR3 is TGCGCCAGCAGCGGATTAACGGACGGGACCGGGGAGCTGTTTTTT. The rearrangement links TRBV5-1 to TRBJ2-2; D uncertain. The germline V gene has CDR1 SGHRS and CDR2 YFSETQ. Trimming removed 4 bases at V and 5 bases at J, with 15 bases between. This CDR3 is built from 15 residues.

Only a few counts were recorded for this clonotype. This chain links TRBV12-3 or TRBV12-4 with TRBJ1-6; 9 nucleotides agree with TRBD1. The CDR3 is 16 residues long. The junction had 3 bases not matched to a gene; V was cut back by 5 bases and J by 1 base. The CDR3 nucleotides read TGTGCCAGCAGTGTGGGACAGGGATCCTATAATTCACCCCTCCACTTT. It yields the protein CASSVGQGSYNSPLHF.

The V gene is TRBV24-1, the J gene TRBJ2-3; D perhaps matches TRBD2 (5 bases). Trimming cost V 4 bases and J 4 bases, with 23 bases left between them. Germline CDR1 is KGHDR and CDR2 is SFDVKD. The CDR3 runs 18 residues. The CDR3 DNA sequence: TGTGCCACCAGTGACAGGCCCAAGAGAGGGAGAAAGGCAGATACGCAGTATTTT. Translating gives CATSDRPKRGRKADTQYF.

This rearrangement joins TRBV10-3 to TRBJ2-5; D assignment may be TRBD1 or TRBD2 (5 bases each). V was shortened by 6 bases and J by 3 bases, with 11 bases between the two germline ends. CDR1 is ENHRY, CDR2 SYGVKD, per germline. The CDR3 consists of 13 residues. The CDR3 protein is CAIRPGTEETQYF. The CDR3 region has the DNA TGTGCCATCAGGCCCGGGACCGAAGAGACCCAGTACTTC.

This clonotype showed up just a few times. J is TRBJ2-7 and V is TRBV3-1, with 7 bases fitting TRBD1. Germline assignment: CDR1 LGHDT and CDR2 YNNKEL (reference sequence). V shed 5 bases and J 7 bases; nucleotides not matched to a gene: 11. The CDR3 spans 14 residues. CDR3 sequence reads: CASSFISQGSEQYF. The DNA of the CDR3 is TGTGCCAGCAGCTTTATCTCACAGGGGTCTGAGCAGTACTTC.

This clonotype has just a few counts. V usage is TRBV15 and J usage is TRBJ1-1, with D hard to call. Trimming took off 1 base at V and 3 bases at J, with 3 bases between the two ends. Germline lookup yields CDR1 LNHNV and CDR2 YYDKDF (reference sequence). The CDR3 covers 12 residues. Here the CDR3 DNA reads TGTGCCACCAGCAGAGCGGACACTGAAGCTTTCTTT. It is translated as CATSRADTEAFF.

This clonotype was counted between two and nine times. This chain uses TRBV29-1 with TRBJ2-3, with D possibly TRBD2 on 6 matching bases. Germline V CDR1 and CDR2: SQVTM, ANQGSEA. CDR3 length equals 13 residues. The germline V and J ends were trimmed by 7 bases and 0 bases, with 11 bases remaining between them. The DNA for the CDR3 is TGCAGCGGCTCGGGACTCAGCACAGATACGCAGTATTTT. Translating it yields CSGSGLSTDTQYF.

At least ten counts were recorded for this clonotype. This CDR3 is CASSQGLSSPLHF. CDR3 nucleotides: TGTGCCAGCAGCCAGGGATTATCCTCACCCCTCCACTTT. V gene TRBV3-1 combines with J gene TRBJ1-6; D unresolved. V lost 3 bases and J lost 10, with 10 bases in between. The CDR3 contains 13 residues. Germline V gives CDR1 LGHDT, CDR2 YNNKEL (reference sequence).

The chain links TRBV7-9 to TRBJ2-7, with unresolved D. The ends were cut back, 5 bases at V and 2 bases at J, with 13 bases in the middle. The CDR3 sequence is 14 residues long. Germline CDR1 is SEHNR and CDR2 is FQNEAQ (reference sequence). The CDR3 region is CASSPHPGAYEQYF. DNA for the CDR3: TGTGCCAGCAGCCCCCATCCGGGTGCCTACGAGCAGTACTTC. Filled out from reference TRBV7-9 and TRBJ2-7, the complete variable domain reads DTGVSQNPRHKITKRGQNVTFRCDPISEHNRLYWYRQTLGQGPEFLTYFQNEAQLEKSRLLSDRFSAERPKGSFSTLEIQRTEQGDSAMYLCASSPHPGAYEQYFGPGTRLTVT.

This clonotype was observed a handful of times. The CDR3 here is CASSLADRHPYEQYF. DNA for the CDR3: TGCGCCAGCAGCTTAGCCGACAGGCACCCCTACGAGCAGTACTTC. The J gene is TRBJ2-7, the V gene TRBV5-1, with D tentatively TRBD1 (6 bases). CDR1 and CDR2 (germline): SGHRS, YFSETQ. The CDR3 runs 15 residues. Trimming removed 2 bases from V and 2 bases from J, with 14 bases in between.

To note about this clonotype: Relative to the germline gene, one junction end is altered; a read error may explain this. J is TRBJ1-3 and V is TRBV15; possibly TRBD1 for D (6 bases). CDR1 and CDR2 (germline): LNHNV, YYDKDF (reference sequence). CDR3 length: 14 amino acids. For the CDR3, the DNA is TGTGCCACCAGAAGAGGGGGGACCGTAAACACCATATATTTT. Translation gives CATRRGGTVNTIYF.

V usage is TRBV24-1 and J usage is TRBJ2-3, with 7 bases that match TRBD2. From germline, CDR1 is KGHDR and CDR2 SFDVKD. The CDR3 is made up of 13 amino acids. This CDR3 reads CATMGRGTDTQYF. Here the CDR3 DNA reads TGTGCAACAATGGGGCGGGGGACAGATACGCAGTATTTT.

This clonotype has just a few counts. The chain recombines TRBV6-1 with TRBJ2-3; D may correspond to TRBD1 or TRBD2 (5 bases each). CDR3 length: 15 residues. CDR1 is MNHNS, CDR2 SASEGT, per germline. The V and J ends lost 7 bases and 2 bases respectively, with 16 bases between them. In nucleotides, the CDR3 is TGTGCCAGCACCCTAATGGGACCCGACACAGATACGCAGTATTTT. Its protein is CASTLMGPDTDTQYF.

This chain connects TRBV12-3 or TRBV12-4 to TRBJ1-1, with unresolved D. The V and J ends lost 1 base and 5 bases respectively, with 8 bases between them. CDR3 size: 13 residues. In nucleotides, the CDR3 is TGTGCCAGCAGTTTAGGAGGGAGGACTGAAGCTTTCTTT. Translating it yields CASSLGGRTEAFF.

This sequence joins TRBV24-1 and TRBJ2-1; a possible D gene is TRBD1 (5 bases). V gave up 4 bases and J gave up 8 bases, with 11 bases separating them. Germline V gene data show CDR1 as KGHDR and CDR2 as SFDVKD. CDR3 size: 13 residues. Written as DNA, the CDR3 is TGTGCCACCAGTGACCCAGGGAAGGATGAGCAGTTCTTC. This translates into CATSDPGKDEQFF.

This clonotype has only a few counts. The CDR3 region is CASSPLGTRRFDTQYF. The DNA of the CDR3 is TGTGCCAGCTCACCACTGGGGACTAGAAGGTTCGATACGCAGTATTTT. The J gene is TRBJ2-3, the V gene TRBV18, with 8 bases that match TRBD2. Germline V lookup: CDR1 KGHSH, CDR2 LQKENI. The CDR3 contains 16 residues. J gave up 6 bases and V 1 base, and 9 bases lay outside the gene matches.

The V call is TRBV20-1, the J call TRBJ2-1, with TRBD2 matching over 10 bases. Germline CDR1 is DFQATT and CDR2 is SNEGSKA (reference sequence). J gave up 3 bases and V 6 bases, and 2 bases lay outside the gene matches. This CDR3 is 13 amino acids long. The CDR3: CSATSGVYNEQFF. Written as DNA, the CDR3 is TGCAGTGCAACTAGCGGGGTCTACAATGAGCAGTTCTTC.

The rearrangement joins TRBV14 to TRBJ2-2, with 7 bases identical to TRBD2. CDR3 size: 14 residues. Germline V gene data show CDR1 as SGHDN and CDR2 as FVKESK. Losses at the gene ends were 4 bases for V and 6 bases for J; bases not matched to a gene: 5. The CDR3 coding sequence is TGTGCCAGCAGCCCGTCGACTAGCCCCGGGGAGCTGTTTTTT. Its protein product is CASSPSTSPGELFF.